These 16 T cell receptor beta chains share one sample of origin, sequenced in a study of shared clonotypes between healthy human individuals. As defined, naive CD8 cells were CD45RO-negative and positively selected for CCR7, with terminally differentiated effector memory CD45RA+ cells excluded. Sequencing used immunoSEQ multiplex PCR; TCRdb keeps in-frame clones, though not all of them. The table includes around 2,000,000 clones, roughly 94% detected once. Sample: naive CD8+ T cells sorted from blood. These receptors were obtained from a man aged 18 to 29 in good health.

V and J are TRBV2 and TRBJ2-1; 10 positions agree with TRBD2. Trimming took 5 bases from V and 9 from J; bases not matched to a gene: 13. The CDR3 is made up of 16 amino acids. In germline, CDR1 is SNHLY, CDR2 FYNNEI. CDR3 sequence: CASSHTGTSAFGEQFF. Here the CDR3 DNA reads TGTGCCAGCAGTCACACCGGGACTAGCGCTTTCGGTGAGCAGTTCTTC. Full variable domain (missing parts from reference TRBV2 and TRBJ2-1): EPEVTQTPSHQVTQMGQEVILRCVPISNHLYFYWYRQILGQKVEFLVSFYNNEISEKSEIFDDQFSVERPDGSNFTLKIRSTKLEDSAMYFCASSHTGTSAFGEQFFGPGTRLTVL.

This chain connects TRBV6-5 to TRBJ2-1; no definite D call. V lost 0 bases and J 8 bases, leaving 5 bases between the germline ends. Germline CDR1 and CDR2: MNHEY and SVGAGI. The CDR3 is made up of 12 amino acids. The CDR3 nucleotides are TGTGCCAGCAGTTACTCTAGACATGAGCAGTTCTTC. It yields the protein CASSYSRHEQFF.

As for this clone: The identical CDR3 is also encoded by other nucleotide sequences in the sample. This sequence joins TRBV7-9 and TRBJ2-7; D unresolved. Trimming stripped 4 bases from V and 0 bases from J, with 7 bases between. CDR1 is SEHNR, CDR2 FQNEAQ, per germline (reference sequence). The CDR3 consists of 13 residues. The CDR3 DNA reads TGTGCCAGCAGCTCTTCGCTCTCCTACGAGCAGTACTTC. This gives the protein CASSSSLSYEQYF.

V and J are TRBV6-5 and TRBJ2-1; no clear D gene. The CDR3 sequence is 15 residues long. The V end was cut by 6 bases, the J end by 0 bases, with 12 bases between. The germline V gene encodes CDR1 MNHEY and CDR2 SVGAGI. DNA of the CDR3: TGTGCCAGCAGGGATCTAGAGATCTCCTACAATGAGCAGTTCTTC. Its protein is CASRDLEISYNEQFF.

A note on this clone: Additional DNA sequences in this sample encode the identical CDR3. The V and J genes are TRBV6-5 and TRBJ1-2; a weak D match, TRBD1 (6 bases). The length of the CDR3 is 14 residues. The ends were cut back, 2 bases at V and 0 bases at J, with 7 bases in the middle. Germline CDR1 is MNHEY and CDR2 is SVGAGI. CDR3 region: CASSYQGPNYGYTF. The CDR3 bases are TGTGCCAGCAGTTACCAGGGGCCTAACTATGGCTACACCTTC.

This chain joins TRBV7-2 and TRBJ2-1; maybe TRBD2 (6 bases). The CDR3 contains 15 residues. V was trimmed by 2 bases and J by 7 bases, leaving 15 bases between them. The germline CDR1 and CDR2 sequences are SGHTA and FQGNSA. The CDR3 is CASSLQLASPNEQFF. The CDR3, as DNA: TGTGCCAGCAGCTTACAACTAGCTTCCCCAAATGAGCAGTTCTTC.

The CDR3, as DNA: TGTGCCAGCAGCTTCCGACAGAGCTCCTACAATGAGCAGTTCTTC. Translated, it gives CASSFRQSSYNEQFF. The J gene is TRBJ2-1, the V gene TRBV11-2; perhaps TRBD1 as D (5 bases). The CDR3 runs 15 residues. The V and J ends lost 3 bases and 0 bases respectively, with 9 bases between them. CDR1 and CDR2 (germline): SGHAT, FQNNGV.

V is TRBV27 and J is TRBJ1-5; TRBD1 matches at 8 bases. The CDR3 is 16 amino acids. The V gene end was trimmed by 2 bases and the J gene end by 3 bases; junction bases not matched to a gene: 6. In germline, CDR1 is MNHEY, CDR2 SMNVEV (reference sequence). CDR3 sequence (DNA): TGTGCCAGCAGTTTAACCTCCAGGGGGCTCAATCAGCCCCAGCATTTT. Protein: CASSLTSRGLNQPQHF.

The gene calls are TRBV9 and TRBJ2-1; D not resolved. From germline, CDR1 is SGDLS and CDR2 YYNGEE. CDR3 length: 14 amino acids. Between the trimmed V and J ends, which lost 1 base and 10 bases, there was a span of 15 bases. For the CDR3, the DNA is TGTGCCAGCAGCGTACGTTGGGGTGTAGAGGAGCAGTTCTTC. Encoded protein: CASSVRWGVEEQFF.

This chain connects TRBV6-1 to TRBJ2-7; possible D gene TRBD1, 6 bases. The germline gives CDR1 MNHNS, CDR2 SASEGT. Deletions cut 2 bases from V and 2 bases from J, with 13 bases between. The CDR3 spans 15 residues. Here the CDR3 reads CASSERGGPPYEQYF. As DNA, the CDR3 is TGTGCCAGCAGTGAACGAGGGGGACCTCCCTACGAGCAGTACTTC.

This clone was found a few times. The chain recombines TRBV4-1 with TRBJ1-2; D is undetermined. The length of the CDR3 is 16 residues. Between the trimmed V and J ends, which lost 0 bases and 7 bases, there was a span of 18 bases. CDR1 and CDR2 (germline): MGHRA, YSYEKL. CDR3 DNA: TGCGCCAGCAGCCAAGAGTTCGGGCTCCTGGTAGGTGGCTACACCTTC. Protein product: CASSQEFGLLVGGYTF.

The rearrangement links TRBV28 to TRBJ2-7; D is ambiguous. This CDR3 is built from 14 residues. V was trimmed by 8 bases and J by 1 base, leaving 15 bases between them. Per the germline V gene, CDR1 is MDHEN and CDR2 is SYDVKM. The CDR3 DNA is TGTGCCAGCCTTCGCGACTCCGGTTCCTACGAGCAGTACTTC. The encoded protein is CASLRDSGSYEQYF.

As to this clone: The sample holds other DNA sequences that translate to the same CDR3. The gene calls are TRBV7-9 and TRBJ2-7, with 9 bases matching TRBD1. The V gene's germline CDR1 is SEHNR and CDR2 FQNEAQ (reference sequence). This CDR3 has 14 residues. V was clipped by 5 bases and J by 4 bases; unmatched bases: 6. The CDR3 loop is CASSPGTGNYEQYF. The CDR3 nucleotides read TGTGCCAGCAGCCCCGGGACAGGGAATTACGAGCAGTACTTC.

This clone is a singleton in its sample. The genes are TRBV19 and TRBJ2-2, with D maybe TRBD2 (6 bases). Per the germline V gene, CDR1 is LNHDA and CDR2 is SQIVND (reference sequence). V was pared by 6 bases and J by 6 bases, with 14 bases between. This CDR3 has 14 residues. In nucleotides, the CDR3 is TGTGCCAGTAGCCCAGGACTATTCTCCGGGGAGCTGTTTTTT. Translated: CASSPGLFSGELFF.

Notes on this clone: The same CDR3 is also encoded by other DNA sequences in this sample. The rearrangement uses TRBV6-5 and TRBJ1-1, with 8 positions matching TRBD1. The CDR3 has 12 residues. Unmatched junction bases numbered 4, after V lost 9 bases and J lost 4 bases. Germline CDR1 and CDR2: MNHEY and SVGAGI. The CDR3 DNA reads TGTGCCAGTCGTACAGGGGGCACTGAAGCTTTCTTT. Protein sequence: CASRTGGTEAFF.

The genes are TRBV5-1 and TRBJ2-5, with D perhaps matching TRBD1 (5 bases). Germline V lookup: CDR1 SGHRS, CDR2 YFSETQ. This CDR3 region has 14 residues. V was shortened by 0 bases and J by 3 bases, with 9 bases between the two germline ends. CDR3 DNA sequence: TGCGCCAGCAGCTTGGGGCACAGGAAAGAGACCCAGTACTTC. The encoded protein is CASSLGHRKETQYF. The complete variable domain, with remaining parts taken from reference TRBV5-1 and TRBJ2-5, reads KAGVTQTPRYLIKTRGQQVTLSCSPISGHRSVSWYQQTPGQGLQFLFEYFSETQRNKGNFPGRFSGRQFSNSRSEMNVSTLELGDSALYLCASSLGHRKETQYFGPGTRLLVL.